A single sample is the source of the 30 T cell receptor beta chains below, sequenced in a study of T-cell reconstitution after alpha-beta-depleted transplantation in children. Unique molecular identifiers featured in how the TCRbeta library was prepared. TCRdb reprocessed the PCR reads via MiXCR and lists one record per CDR3 protein. The data hold about 610,000 distinct CDR3 sequences, with 10% to 13% observed a single time. Material: PBMCs from the stem cell graft donor, obtained from the stem cell graft. The receptors stem from a human donor who donated a stem cell graft to a child with acute myeloid leukemia.

This clonotype was seen more than once but under ten times. The gene calls are TRBV4-2 and TRBJ2-7, with 14 bases identical to TRBD2. This CDR3 has 18 amino acids. The V gene's germline CDR1 is LGHNA and CDR2 YNFKEQ. V lost 1 base, J lost 6 bases, and 11 bases stayed unmatched. The chain's CDR3 is CASSQALSGLAGVSEQYF. CDR3 DNA sequence: TGTGCCAGCAGCCAAGCTCTTTCGGGACTAGCGGGAGTTAGCGAGCAGTACTTC.

V usage is TRBV7-8 and J usage is TRBJ1-6; unclear D gene. The CDR3 loop spans 15 amino acids. Per the germline V gene, CDR1 is SGHVS and CDR2 is FQNEAQ. V was cut by 3 bases and J by 7 bases, with 13 bases left in between. CDR3 amino acids: CASSLGSGGNSPLHF. CDR3 DNA sequence: TGTGCCAGCAGCTTGGGGTCTGGAGGCAATTCACCCCTCCACTTT. Based on the CDR3 plus reference TRBV7-8 and TRBJ1-6, the full variable domain is GAGVSQSPRYKVAKRGQDVALRCDPISGHVSLFWYQQALGQGPEFLTYFQNEAQLDKSGLPSDRFFAERPEGSVSTLKIQRTQQEDSAVYLCASSLGSGGNSPLHFGNGTRLTVT.

The table lists this clonotype with many counts. The gene calls are TRBV7-2 and TRBJ1-6; D unresolved. The V gene's germline CDR1 is SGHTA and CDR2 FQGNSA. Trimming left V 3 bases short and J 3 bases short, with 6 bases between. The CDR3 is 14 residues long. The CDR3 DNA follows: TGTGCCAGCAGCTTGACGGGCTATAATTCACCCCTCCACTTT. As protein: CASSLTGYNSPLHF.

This clonotype was seen a few times. The chain combines TRBV4-3 with TRBJ2-1; D is perhaps TRBD2 (6 bases). Germline values: CDR1 LGHNA, CDR2 YSLEER. Between the trimmed V and J ends, which lost 2 bases and 11 bases, there was a span of 22 bases. CDR3 length: 16 residues. This CDR3 is CASSQPTGATYEKQFF. CDR3 in DNA: TGCGCCAGCAGCCAACCCACGGGAGCCACCTACGAGAAGCAGTTCTTC.

This clonotype has more than one count but fewer than ten. V gene TRBV11-1 combines with J gene TRBJ1-3; D unresolved. Germline lookup yields CDR1 SGHAT and CDR2 FQDESV (reference sequence). V was pared by 3 bases and J by 0 bases, with 21 bases between. This CDR3 is 19 amino acids long. The CDR3 DNA reads as TGTGCCAGCAGCTTGTTGACGGCCAACCCTCTAGGCTCTGGAAACACCATATATTTT. This gives the protein CASSLLTANPLGSGNTIYF.

This clonotype was seen more than once but under ten times. This chain connects TRBV12-3 or TRBV12-4 to TRBJ2-3, with 8 bases that match TRBD2. The ends lost 6 bases at V and 0 bases at J; junction bases unmatched: 14. The CDR3 length is 18 residues. The CDR3 DNA reads as TGTGCCAGCAGATCCGGGAGTAGCGGGGCCCCTAGCACAGATACGCAGTATTTT. Translated: CASRSGSSGAPSTDTQYF.

This clonotype was recorded at least ten times. The V and J genes are TRBV20-1 and TRBJ2-7, with a tentative D call TRBD1 (5 bases). The CDR3 has 14 residues. Deletions cut 0 bases from V and 2 bases from J, with 11 bases between. Germline CDR1 DFQATT, CDR2 SNEGSKA (reference sequence). Here the CDR3 reads CSARDQGSTYEQYF. In DNA, the CDR3 is TGCAGTGCTAGAGATCAGGGTTCTACCTACGAGCAGTACTTC.

This clonotype was seen only a few times. Here the CDR3 DNA reads TGTGCCAGCACCCCGGGACTAGCGGGAGTTTTAGAGCAGTTCTTC. It codes for CASTPGLAGVLEQFF. The chain links TRBV12-3 or TRBV12-4 to TRBJ2-1; 14 nucleotides line up with TRBD2. After removal of 7 bases from V and 10 bases from J, the junction contained 9 bases not matched to a gene. The CDR3 sequence is 15 residues long.

The chain recombines TRBV5-6 with TRBJ2-3; the match to TRBD2 covers 8 bases. J lost 5 bases, V lost 2 bases, and 1 base had no gene match. The CDR3 runs to 13 residues. The germline V gene has CDR1 SGHDT and CDR2 YYEEEE. Here the CDR3 DNA reads TGTGCCAGCAGCTTTACTAGCGGAGATACGCAGTATTTT. Protein: CASSFTSGDTQYF.

This clonotype was seen repeatedly, ten times or more. One end of the junction does not line up with germline, which may come from a read error. The J gene is TRBJ2-1, the V gene TRBV5-1, with unresolved D. The CDR3 runs 13 residues. Germline V CDR1 and CDR2: SGHRS, YFSETQ. The CDR3 spells CASSLDGYNEQFF. The CDR3 nucleotides are TGTGCCAGCAGCTTGGATGGGTACAATGAGCAGTTCTTC.

This clonotype was counted ten times or more. J is TRBJ2-5 and V is TRBV7-8; D perhaps matches TRBD2 (5 bases). Trimming shortened V by 1 base and J by 2 bases, and 11 bases separated the two germline ends. The CDR3 totals 15 residues. From germline, CDR1 is SGHVS and CDR2 FQNEAQ. The CDR3 bases are TGTGCCAGCAGCTTAGGCCCACTAGTACAAGAGACCCAGTACTTC. Its protein product is CASSLGPLVQETQYF.

The chain recombines TRBV3-1 with TRBJ2-1, with 7 nucleotides matching TRBD1. The germline CDR1 and CDR2 sequences are LGHDT and YNNKEL (reference sequence). CDR3 length: 13 amino acids. Trimming at V came to 5 bases and at J to 6 bases, leaving 4 bases not matched to a gene. In DNA, the CDR3 is TGTGCCAGCAGCGTACAGGGGTCCAATGAGCAGTTCTTC. Amino acid sequence: CASSVQGSNEQFF.

This clonotype was observed a handful of times. V usage is TRBV5-1 and J usage is TRBJ1-1; TRBD1 might be the D (6 bases). There are 15 residues in the CDR3. The V gene lost 4 bases and the J gene lost 0 bases, with 13 bases spanning the gap. CDR1 is SGHRS and CDR2 is YFSETQ in the germline V gene. The CDR3: CASSPGAVMNTEAFF. In nucleotides, the CDR3 is TGCGCCAGCAGCCCGGGGGCGGTCATGAACACTGAAGCTTTCTTT.

In its sample, this clonotype was seen many times. V is TRBV28 and J is TRBJ2-1; 11 bases are a match to TRBD1. Germline V CDR1 and CDR2: MDHEN, SYDVKM. Trimming took 1 base from V and 2 from J; bases not matched to a gene: 10. The CDR3 length is 19 residues. CDR3 in amino acids: CASSLFGTGGHRTYNEQFF. The CDR3 DNA follows: TGTGCCAGCAGTTTATTCGGGACAGGGGGTCACCGGACCTACAATGAGCAGTTCTTC.

In its sample, this clonotype was seen a few times. The chain employs TRBV30 and TRBJ1-5; the D gene is possibly TRBD1 (6 bases). This CDR3 region has 12 residues. Looked up from germline, CDR1 is GTSNPN and CDR2 is SVGIG (reference sequence). V was clipped by 2 bases and J by 5 bases, with 7 bases between them. The CDR3: CAWSTGYQPQHF. The CDR3, as DNA: TGTGCCTGGAGTACAGGGTATCAGCCCCAGCATTTT.

CDR3 sequence reads: CASSASGGMGNIQYF. The DNA for the CDR3 is TGTGCCAGCAGCGCCTCTGGGGGAATGGGAAACATTCAGTACTTC. The chain uses TRBV6-1 and TRBJ2-4; TRBD1 or TRBD2 may be the D gene (5 bases each). Germline lookup yields CDR1 MNHNS and CDR2 SASEGT. The CDR3 totals 15 residues. Trimming took 6 bases from V and 6 from J, leaving 18 bases between them.

The gene calls are TRBV20-1 and TRBJ1-1, with D hard to call. From germline, CDR1 is DFQATT and CDR2 SNEGSKA (reference sequence). The V and J ends lost 3 bases and 1 base respectively, with 18 bases between them. The CDR3 runs to 16 residues. In DNA form, the CDR3 reads TGCAGTGCTAGGCTACTTTCAGTGGGAAGGAACACTGAAGCTTTCTTT. Its protein product is CSARLLSVGRNTEAFF.

The genes are TRBV7-2 and TRBJ1-1; D remains unclear. CDR3 size: 15 residues. From germline, CDR1 is SGHTA and CDR2 FQGNSA. Trimming stripped 1 base from V and 3 bases from J, with 12 bases between. CDR3 in amino acids: CASSLVAARDTEAFF. CDR3 sequence (DNA): TGTGCCAGCAGCTTAGTCGCAGCCCGGGACACTGAAGCTTTCTTT. The whole variable domain, filled in from reference TRBV7-2 and TRBJ1-1, reads GAGVSQSPSNKVTEKGKDVELRCDPISGHTALYWYRQSLGQGLEFLIYFQGNSAPDKSGLPSDRFSAERTGGSVSTLTIQRTQQEDSAVYLCASSLVAARDTEAFFGQGTRLTVV.

This clonotype was counted a few times. The chain has TRBV29-1 and TRBJ2-2; D is tentatively TRBD1 or TRBD2 (6 bases each). Germline CDR1 reads SQVTM; CDR2 reads ANQGSEA. The CDR3 is made up of 17 amino acids. V was clipped by 1 base and J by 3 bases, with 18 bases between them. In DNA form, the CDR3 reads TGCAGCGTTGAAGGACGGAGGGGGAGTCATGACACCGGGGAGCTGTTTTTT. Its translation: CSVEGRRGSHDTGELFF.

This clonotype was seen many times. J is TRBJ1-1 and V is TRBV15; TRBD1 matches at 8 bases. Germline values: CDR1 LNHNV, CDR2 YYDKDF (reference sequence). V lost 8 bases and J lost 3; bases outside the gene matches: 8. CDR3 length: 14 residues. The CDR3 nucleotides are TGTGCCACCCAGCAGGGGGCCGGGGACACTGAAGCTTTCTTT. This codes for CATQQGAGDTEAFF.

The sample holds a few counts of this clonotype. At one boundary the junction diverges from the germline segment, which might be a read error. The chain is built from TRBV20-1 and TRBJ1-6, with D possibly matching TRBD1 (6 bases). The CDR3 is 15 amino acids. Looked up from germline, CDR1 is DFQATT and CDR2 is SNEGSKA (reference sequence). CDR3 region: CSARSDLQGNSPPHF. The CDR3 DNA reads TGCAGTGCTAGATCCGACTTGCAGGGGAATTCACCCCCCCACTTT.

This clonotype was picked up many times. The V gene is TRBV4-3, the J gene TRBJ2-3; 9 bases are shared with TRBD2. This CDR3 has 16 amino acids. J lost 4 bases, V lost 4 bases, and 9 bases had no gene match. Germline V lookup: CDR1 LGHNA, CDR2 YSLEER. CDR3 DNA: TGCGCCAGCAGCCCCCAGGTAGCGGGAGACTCAGATACGCAGTATTTT. It codes for CASSPQVAGDSDTQYF.

A few counts support this clonotype. The V gene is TRBV15, the J gene TRBJ2-5; TRBD1 is a possible D gene (6 bases). The CDR3 runs to 15 residues. Trimming stripped 0 bases from V and 0 bases from J, with 8 bases between. The germline gives CDR1 LNHNV, CDR2 YYDKDF (reference sequence). The CDR3 nucleotides read TGTGCCACCAGCAGAGATCAGGGGCACCAAGAGACCCAGTACTTC. Its protein is CATSRDQGHQETQYF.

This clonotype was seen a few times. This chain joins TRBV7-2 and TRBJ2-7, with a possible D match to TRBD2 (6 bases). Germline assignment: CDR1 SGHTA and CDR2 FQGNSA. V lost 2 bases to trimming and J lost 0 bases, with 11 bases between them. CDR3 length: 15 residues. As DNA, the CDR3 is TGTGCCAGCAGCTTAACTGGCGGGAACTCCTACGAGCAGTACTTC. Encoded protein: CASSLTGGNSYEQYF.

Ten or more counts support this clonotype. This chain uses TRBV2 with TRBJ2-2, with D unresolved. The CDR3 loop spans 14 amino acids. The germline CDR1 and CDR2 sequences are SNHLY and FYNNEI. Trimming stripped 6 bases from V and 1 base from J, with 9 bases between. The CDR3 loop reads CASSEAGNTGELFF. The CDR3 bases are TGTGCCAGCAGCGAGGCCGGGAACACCGGGGAGCTGTTTTTT.

This clonotype was detected only a few times. This chain links TRBV12-3 or TRBV12-4 with TRBJ1-3; D is unclear. V shed 2 bases and J shed 5 bases, with 13 bases lying between them. The CDR3 has 15 amino acids. In DNA, the CDR3 is TGTGCCAGCAGTTTAAATGCCACGCCGAGAAACACCATATATTTT. Protein product: CASSLNATPRNTIYF.

This sequence joins TRBV6-1 and TRBJ2-3; 7 nucleotides align to TRBD2. The J segment lost 8 bases and the V segment lost 8 bases, leaving 19 bases of the junction unmatched. From germline, CDR1 is MNHNS and CDR2 SASEGT. The CDR3 is made up of 16 amino acids. The chain's CDR3 is CASLSSGSGDSGTQYF. The CDR3 nucleotides read TGTGCCAGCCTGAGTAGCGGGTCTGGGGATTCGGGTACGCAGTATTTT.

There are many counts of this clonotype. This chain uses TRBV7-2 with TRBJ2-7; D unclear. V was cut by 3 bases and J by 4 bases, with 10 bases left in between. Germline CDR1 is SGHTA and CDR2 is FQGNSA. The CDR3 spans 13 residues. The CDR3 DNA is TGTGCCAGCAGCTTTGACCCACGGTACGAGCAGTACTTC. Its protein product is CASSFDPRYEQYF. The entire variable domain, with the rest obtained from reference TRBV7-2 and TRBJ2-7, is as follows: GAGVSQSPSNKVTEKGKDVELRCDPISGHTALYWYRQSLGQGLEFLIYFQGNSAPDKSGLPSDRFSAERTGGSVSTLTIQRTQQEDSAVYLCASSFDPRYEQYFGPGTRLTVT.

This clonotype was seen ten or more times. V is TRBV11-1 and J is TRBJ2-1; TRBD2 aligns across 9 bases. Trimming cost V 5 bases and J 3 bases; bases outside gene matches: 14. In germline, CDR1 is SGHAT, CDR2 FQDESV (reference sequence). The CDR3 sequence is 18 residues long. CDR3 DNA: TGTGCCAGCAGCAAAGACGGCGGGAGGGCGCGTCGCTACAATGAGCAGTTCTTC. This gives the protein CASSKDGGRARRYNEQFF.

In its sample, this clonotype was seen many times. This chain links TRBV28 with TRBJ1-4; D may be TRBD1 (6 bases). The CDR3 consists of 15 residues. V was shortened by 6 bases and J by 3 bases, with 14 bases between the two germline ends. CDR1 and CDR2 (germline): MDHEN, SYDVKM. CDR3 amino acids: CASSQMGAANEKLFF. CDR3 nucleotide sequence: TGTGCCAGCAGCCAGATGGGGGCTGCTAATGAAAAACTGTTTTTT.